The rows below give T cell receptor beta chains drawn from one sample of a study of T cells expressing NK-cell markers. Each CDR3 protein gets one entry in TCRdb, which reprocessed the 5' RACE reads and gives no DNA. Its listing shows about 260,000 distinct CDR3 sequences. The sequencing input was blood T cells: a sorted CD56 or NKG2C T cell subset, CD4+ or CD8+ T cells, or bulk PBMC T cells (not recorded which). The source is a woman between 18 and 70 years old in good health. The CDR3 runs from the conserved cysteine through the conserved F or W.

TRBV7-2	TRBJ2-1	CASSLVAGGLNEQFF
TRBV5-1	TRBJ2-7	CASSLVGNEQYF
TRBV20-1	TRBJ2-5	CSARPAGGYQETQYF
TRBV7-2	TRBJ2-3	CASSLWGDTQYF
TRBV28	TRBJ2-5	CASSQDQPKTQYF
TRBV5-5	TRBJ1-5	CASSREGGGQPQHF
TRBV9	TRBJ2-1	CASSVVGTSGSGEQFF
TRBV10-3	TRBJ2-1	CAISGTSGVSYNEQFF
TRBV30	TRBJ2-4	CAWSVRGGAGNIQYF
TRBV20-1	TRBJ2-3	CSAPRTGISTDTQYF
TRBV20-1	TRBJ1-1	CSARDLMAALGAFF
TRBV5-6	TRBJ1-6	CASSSRDTYNSPLHF
TRBV10-1	TRBJ2-1	CASSPGTGGRYNEQFF
TRBV20-1	TRBJ1-1	CSARQGLNTEAFF
TRBV27	TRBJ2-5	CASLPGQGQETQYF
TRBV6-5	TRBJ2-2	CASIGPRELFF
TRBV30	TRBJ2-1	CAWSAQDEQFF
TRBV5-4	TRBJ2-2	CASSWTGRSGELFF
TRBV7-9	TRBJ1-4	CASSLEPVNEKLFF
TRBV7-9	TRBJ1-1	CASSLFSGPNTEAFF
TRBV20-1	TRBJ1-1	CSARRGMVNTEAFF
TRBV5-6	TRBJ2-3	CASSLITGLSTDTQYF
TRBV20-1	TRBJ2-1	CSARQDREQFF
TRBV20-1	TRBJ2-3	CSARDGGHTDTQYF
TRBV12-3/TRBV12-4	TRBJ1-3	CASSLLDAGNTIYF
TRBV11-2	TRBJ1-2	CASSLDLKQGGGYTF
TRBV6-5	TRBJ1-2	CASSYGQGRYGYTF